The source of this TCR beta chain is a study of CD8 T cells in ankylosing spondylitis. Study results and limitations: Disease-linked clones reportedly concentrated significantly in matched ankylosing spondylitis synovial fluid.

Quantitative molecular-barcoded 5'-RACE generated the TCR beta libraries. Using its own MiXCR run on the 5' RACE reads, TCRdb lists one record per CDR3 protein. The data show tens of thousands of distinct CDR3 sequences, 25% to 35% seen once. The CDR3 covers 13 residues. V was pared by 7 bases and J by 8 bases, with 17 bases between. CDR1 is DFQATT, CDR2 SNEGSKA, per germline (reference sequence). This clonotype occurred a few times. Its antigen is not known. V is TRBV20-1 and J is TRBJ1-4, with D possibly matching TRBD1 (5 bases). This TCR was recovered from a male donor with ankylosing spondylitis or in good health (not recorded which). The sample was blood, either unsorted or a sorted T cell fraction (not recorded which). The CDR3 reads CSVIGDPPEKLFF. The CDR3 region has the DNA TGCAGTGTAATTGGGGACCCTCCCGAAAAACTGTTTTTT.